Below are 10 T cell receptor beta chains sequenced from a single sample in a study of CD8 T cells in Susac syndrome. Reverse transcription of roughly 0.45 to 1 ug RNA was performed with random hexamers. MiXCR, applied by TCRdb to the immunoSEQ multiplex PCR reads, yields one record per CDR3 protein. Altogether about 190,000 distinct CDR3 sequences are present, roughly 92% being singletons, with the ten largest covering 0.1%. The sample comprised CD4+ T cells from PBMCs. The source is a human donor in good health.

The rearrangement uses TRBV27 and TRBJ2-2; TRBD1 matches at 10 bases. V dropped 7 bases and J dropped 4; count of bases not matched to a gene: 3. This CDR3 comprises 14 residues. Germline CDR1 and CDR2: MNHEY and SMNVEV (reference sequence). This CDR3 is CASIRTGGTGELFF. The CDR3 region has the DNA TGTGCCAGCATCCGGACAGGGGGCACCGGGGAGCTGTTTTTT.

This chain links TRBV20-1 with TRBJ1-2, with D uncertain. Germline CDR1 and CDR2: DFQATT and SNEGSKA (reference sequence). V gave up 0 bases and J gave up 8 bases, with 4 bases separating them. This CDR3 region has 10 residues. The CDR3 spells CSARDIGYTF. In DNA, the CDR3 is TGCAGTGCTAGAGATATAGGCTACACCTTC.

This rearrangement joins TRBV6-5 to TRBJ2-4, with 7 positions matching TRBD2. The CDR3 is 16 residues long. The ends lost 3 bases at V and 8 bases at J; junction bases unmatched: 13. Germline V CDR1 and CDR2: MNHEY, SVGAGI. The CDR3 is CASSYGAGSLRDIQYF. The DNA for the CDR3 is TGTGCCAGCAGTTATGGAGCGGGATCGCTTAGGGACATTCAGTACTTC.

The rearrangement links TRBV27 to TRBJ1-6; no clear D gene. Germline CDR1 MNHEY, CDR2 SMNVEV (reference sequence). The CDR3 contains 14 residues. V was cut by 8 bases and J by 9 bases, with 17 bases left in between. This chain's CDR3 is CASGSEVSTSPLHF. For the CDR3, the DNA is TGTGCCAGCGGTTCGGAGGTCTCGACTTCACCCCTCCACTTT.

The chain uses TRBV5-1 and TRBJ1-6; D uncertain. V was shortened by 0 bases and J by 5 bases, with 9 bases between the two germline ends. Germline assignment: CDR1 SGHRS and CDR2 YFSETQ. This CDR3 comprises 15 residues. The CDR3 nucleotides are TGCGCCAGCAGCTTGGAGTGGCAGGATAATTCACCCCTCCACTTT. Its translation: CASSLEWQDNSPLHF.

The V gene is TRBV18, the J gene TRBJ2-5; 7 nucleotides agree with TRBD2. Germline trimming cut 2 bases from V and 0 bases from J; bases unmatched to any gene: 3. The CDR3 has 15 residues. The germline gives CDR1 KGHSH, CDR2 LQKENI. The CDR3 loop reads CASSPGSGDQETQYF. CDR3 nucleotides: TGTGCCAGCTCACCAGGGAGCGGGGACCAAGAGACCCAGTACTTC.

In nucleotides, the CDR3 is TGTGCCAGCAGCTTAGCTGGTGAGGAACAAGAGACCCAGTACTTC. Amino acids: CASSLAGEEQETQYF. The chain carries TRBV7-6 and TRBJ2-5; D call uncertain. The CDR3 is 15 residues long. CDR1 is SGHVS, CDR2 FNYEAQ, per germline. V lost 0 bases to trimming and J lost 2 bases, with 10 bases between them.

This clonotype showed up just a few times. The V gene is TRBV6-2 or TRBV6-3, the J gene TRBJ2-7, with D perhaps matching TRBD2 (6 bases). Trimming stripped 5 bases from V and 3 bases from J, with 14 bases between. The CDR3 has 14 residues. Germline lookup yields CDR1 MNHEY and CDR2 SVGEGT. CDR3 protein: CASSPPGLYYEQYV. In DNA form, the CDR3 reads TGTGCCAGCAGTCCCCCGGGACTCTACTACGAGCAGTACGTC.

V is TRBV29-1 and J is TRBJ1-1; D unclear. The germline V gene encodes CDR1 SQVTM and CDR2 ANQGSEA. Trimming removed 8 bases at V and 1 base at J, with 17 bases between. The CDR3 has 14 amino acids. The CDR3 region has the DNA TGCAGCCCCTCCAGCACTCTAGGGAACACTGAAGCTTTCTTT. This gives the protein CSPSSTLGNTEAFF.

The chain has TRBV7-2 and TRBJ2-7; 10 bases align to TRBD2. Germline CDR1 reads SGHTA; CDR2 reads FQGNSA. The ends lost 5 bases at V and 4 bases at J; junction bases unmatched: 17. The CDR3 sequence is 18 residues long. The CDR3 sequence is CASSGQAGGKLGQYEQYV. The CDR3 nucleotides read TGTGCCAGCAGCGGTCAAGCGGGGGGGAAGTTAGGCCAGTACGAGCAGTACGTC.